This TCR beta chain was obtained from a study of glioma-infiltrating T cells after dendritic cell vaccination. The primer mix had 60 V beta and 13 J beta primers. Sequenced by immunoSEQ multiplex PCR; TCRdb stores in-frame clones only, minus some. This sample has roughly 98,000 clones, with approximately 84% found just once. The CDR3 loop spans 16 amino acids. The J segment lost 3 bases and the V segment lost 0 bases, leaving 7 bases of the junction unmatched. CDR1 MNHNS and CDR2 SASEGT come from the germline V gene. The study's findings and limits: Complete blood and tumor specimen sets were limited to few patients.

Concerning this clone itself: Its antigen is currently unknown.

Isocitrate dehydrogenase mutation was absent in all glioblastoma patients. The clonotype comes from a human donor with glioblastoma. The material sequenced was blood, taken before dendritic cell vaccination. The chain combines TRBV6-1 with TRBJ2-7, with TRBD2 matching over 8 bases. The CDR3 here is CASSEAFFAGGYEQYF. The CDR3 DNA reads TGTGCCAGCAGTGAAGCGTTTTTTGCGGGAGGCTACGAGCAGTACTTC.